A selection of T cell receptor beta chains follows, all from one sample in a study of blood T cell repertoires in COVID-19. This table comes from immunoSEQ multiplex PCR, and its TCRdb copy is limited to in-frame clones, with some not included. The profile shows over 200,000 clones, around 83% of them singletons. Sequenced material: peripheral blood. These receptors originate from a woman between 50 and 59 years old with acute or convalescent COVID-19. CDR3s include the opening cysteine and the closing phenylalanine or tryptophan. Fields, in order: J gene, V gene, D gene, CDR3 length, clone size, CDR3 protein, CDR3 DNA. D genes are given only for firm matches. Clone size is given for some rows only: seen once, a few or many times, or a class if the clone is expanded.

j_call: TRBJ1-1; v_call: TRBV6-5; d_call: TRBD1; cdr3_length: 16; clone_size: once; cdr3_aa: CASSSPNSRGRTEAFF; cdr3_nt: TGTGCCAGCAGTTCCCCCAACTCGAGGGGGCGCACTGAAGCTTTCTTT
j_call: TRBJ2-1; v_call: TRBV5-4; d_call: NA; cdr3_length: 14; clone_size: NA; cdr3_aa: CASSLGGIDNEQFF; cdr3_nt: TGTGCCAGCAGCTTGGGAGGAATTGACAATGAGCAGTTCTTC
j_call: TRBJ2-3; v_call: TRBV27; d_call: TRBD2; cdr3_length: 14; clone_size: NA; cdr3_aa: CASSQAGSSDTQYF; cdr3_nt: TGTGCCAGCAGTCAAGCGGGATCCTCGGATACGCAGTATTTT
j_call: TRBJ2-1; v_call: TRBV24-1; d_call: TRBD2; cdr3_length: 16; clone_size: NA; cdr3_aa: CATSGVSDGRPNEQFF; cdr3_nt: TGTGCCACCAGTGGTGTCAGTGACGGGAGGCCCAATGAGCAGTTCTTC
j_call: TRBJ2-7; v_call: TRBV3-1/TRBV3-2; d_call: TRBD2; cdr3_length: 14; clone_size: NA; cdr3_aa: CASGPGTSVYEQYF; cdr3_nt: TGTGCCAGCGGCCCCGGGACTAGCGTCTACGAGCAGTACTTC
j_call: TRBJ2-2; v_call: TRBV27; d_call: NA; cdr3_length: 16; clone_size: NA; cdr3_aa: CASTRKMGVKTGELFF; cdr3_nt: TGTGCCAGCACCCGGAAAATGGGAGTAAAGACCGGGGAGCTGTTTTTT
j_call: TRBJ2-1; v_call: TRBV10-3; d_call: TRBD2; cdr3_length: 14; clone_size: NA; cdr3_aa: CAISDSGGNNEQFF; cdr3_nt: TGTGCCATCAGTGATAGCGGGGGTAACAATGAGCAGTTCTTC
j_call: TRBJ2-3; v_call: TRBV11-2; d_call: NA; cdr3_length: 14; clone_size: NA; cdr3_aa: CASSLGLATDTQYF; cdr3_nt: TGTGCCAGCAGCTTGGGACTTGCCACAGATACGCAGTATTTT
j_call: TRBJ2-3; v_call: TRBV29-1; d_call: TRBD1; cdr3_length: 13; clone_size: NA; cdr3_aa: CSVRQGAGDTQYF; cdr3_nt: TGCAGCGTTCGACAGGGGGCCGGGGATACGCAGTATTTT
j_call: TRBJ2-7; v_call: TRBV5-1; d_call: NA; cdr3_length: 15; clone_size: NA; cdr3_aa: CASSSSWGLAYEQYF; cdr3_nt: TGCGCCAGCAGCTCCTCCTGGGGGCTGGCCTACGAGCAGTACTTC
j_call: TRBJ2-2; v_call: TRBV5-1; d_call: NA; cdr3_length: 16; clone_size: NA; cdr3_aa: CASSLLSGTNTGELFF; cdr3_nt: TGCGCCAGCAGCTTGTTATCGGGTACCAACACCGGGGAGCTGTTTTTT
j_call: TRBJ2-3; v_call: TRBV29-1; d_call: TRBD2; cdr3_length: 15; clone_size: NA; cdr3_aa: CSLVGTSGITDTQYF; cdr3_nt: TGCAGCCTAGTAGGGACTAGCGGTATCACAGATACGCAGTATTTT
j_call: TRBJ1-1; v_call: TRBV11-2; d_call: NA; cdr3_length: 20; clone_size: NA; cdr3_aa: CASSLDLWGEGLDFHTEAFF; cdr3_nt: TGTGCCAGCAGCTTAGATCTCTGGGGTGAGGGACTTGATTTTCACACTGAAGCTTTCTTT
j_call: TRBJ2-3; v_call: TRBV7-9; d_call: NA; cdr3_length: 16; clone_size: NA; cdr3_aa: CASSLGLGARVDTQYF; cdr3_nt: TGTGCCAGCAGCTTAGGGCTGGGGGCGAGAGTGGATACGCAGTATTTT
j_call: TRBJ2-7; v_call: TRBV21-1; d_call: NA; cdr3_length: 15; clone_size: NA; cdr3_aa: CASSMGLADSYEQYF; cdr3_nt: TGTGCCAGCAGCATGGGGCTAGCGGACTCCTACGAGCAGTACTTC
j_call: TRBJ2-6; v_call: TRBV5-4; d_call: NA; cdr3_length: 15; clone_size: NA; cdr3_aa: CASSSLLSGANVLTF; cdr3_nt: TGTGCCAGCAGCTCACTCCTCTCTGGGGCCAACGTCCTGACTTTC
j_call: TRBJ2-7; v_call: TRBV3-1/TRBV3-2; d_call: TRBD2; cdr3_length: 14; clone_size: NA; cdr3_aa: CASSFSGSHYEQYF; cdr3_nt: TGTGCCAGCAGTTTTAGCGGGTCGCACTACGAGCAGTACTTC